The 19 T cell receptor beta chains in this list originate from one sample, sequenced in a study of Graves' ophthalmopathy and Graves' hyperthyroidism. The sequenced template was RNA, covering the TCR beta CDR3 region. The library came from an HTBI-primed first-round RT-PCR and a second-round multiplex PCR. MiXCR, run by TCRdb on the multiplex PCR reads, gives a single entry per CDR3 protein. The repertoire holds around 600,000 distinct CDR3 sequences, with about two fifths as singletons. Specimen: peripheral blood. The origin of the receptors is an adult man with Graves' ophthalmopathy.

This clonotype was found a few times. J is TRBJ1-2 and V is TRBV28, with 9 nucleotides matching TRBD1. Germline V lookup: CDR1 MDHEN, CDR2 SYDVKM. Trimming took 4 bases from V and 6 from J; bases not matched to a gene: 6. This CDR3 comprises 14 residues. CDR3 sequence: CASSSRTGEDGYTF. CDR3 nucleotide sequence: TGTGCCAGCAGTTCACGGACAGGGGAGGATGGCTACACCTTC.

In this sample, this clonotype turned up many times. This sequence joins TRBV20-1 and TRBJ1-5, with no clear D. The CDR3 is made up of 13 amino acids. V lost 0 bases to trimming and J lost 1 base, with 4 bases between them. Germline lookup yields CDR1 DFQATT and CDR2 SNEGSKA (reference sequence). CDR3 region: CSARDGSNQPQHF. CDR3 in DNA: TGCAGTGCTAGAGATGGCAGCAATCAGCCCCAGCATTTT.

This chain links TRBV15 with TRBJ2-5; the D gene could be TRBD1 or TRBD2 (6 bases each). From germline, CDR1 is LNHNV and CDR2 YYDKDF (reference sequence). The ends were cut back, 2 bases at V and 2 bases at J, with 15 bases in the middle. The CDR3 totals 16 residues. The CDR3 reads CATSRYWGAQQETQYF. The CDR3 DNA reads TGTGCCACCAGCAGATACTGGGGGGCACAGCAAGAGACCCAGTACTTC.

J is TRBJ1-4 and V is TRBV6-5, with D perhaps matching TRBD1 (5 bases). CDR1 and CDR2 (germline): MNHEY, SVGAGI. Deletions cut 6 bases from V and 5 bases from J, with 16 bases between. This CDR3 region has 15 residues. This CDR3 reads CASSKRLGQNEKLFF. The CDR3, as DNA: TGTGCCAGCAGCAAACGATTGGGGCAGAATGAAAAACTGTTTTTT.

Ten or more counts support this clonotype. The chain uses TRBV12-3 or TRBV12-4 and TRBJ1-4; the D is unclear. The germline V and J ends were trimmed by 2 bases and 2 bases, with 6 bases remaining between them. The length of the CDR3 is 14 residues. CDR3 loop: CASSLTTTNEKLFF. The CDR3 DNA reads TGTGCCAGCAGTTTAACAACTACTAATGAAAAACTGTTTTTT.

The rearrangement uses TRBV2 and TRBJ2-2; D remains unclear. Trimming took off 8 bases at V and 4 bases at J, with 5 bases between the two ends. The germline gives CDR1 SNHLY, CDR2 FYNNEI. The CDR3 runs to 11 residues. CDR3 nucleotide sequence: TGTGCCAGCTTGGGCACCGGGGAGCTGTTTTTT. It encodes CASLGTGELFF.

This sequence joins TRBV3-1 and TRBJ2-5; TRBD1 aligns across 7 bases. CDR1 is LGHDT, CDR2 YNNKEL, per germline (reference sequence). This CDR3 is built from 16 residues. The V gene end was trimmed by 5 bases and the J gene end by 1 base; junction bases not matched to a gene: 10. CDR3 DNA: TGTGCCAGCAGCTATCACAGGGGTAGGCCCCAAGAGACCCAGTACTTC. It yields the protein CASSYHRGRPQETQYF.

The chain combines TRBV29-1 with TRBJ2-7; 12 bases map to TRBD1. From germline, CDR1 is SQVTM and CDR2 ANQGSEA. This CDR3 contains 14 residues. The trim removed 4 bases at V and 7 bases at J, leaving 8 bases unmatched. The CDR3 region has the DNA TGCAGCGTTGCGTACGGGACAGGGGGCAGGGAGCAGTACTTC. Its translation: CSVAYGTGGREQYF.

This clonotype was seen at least ten times. The chain uses TRBV5-1 and TRBJ1-2; D gene unclear. V dropped 4 bases and J dropped 6 bases, with 19 bases sitting between them. The CDR3 has 15 amino acids. CDR1 and CDR2 from the germline V gene are SGHRS and YFSETQ. CDR3: CASSPDPSGYHGYTF. The CDR3 region has the DNA TGCGCCAGCAGCCCCGACCCGTCGGGATATCATGGCTACACCTTC. Drawing the rest from reference TRBV5-1 and TRBJ1-2, the complete variable domain is KAGVTQTPRYLIKTRGQQVTLSCSPISGHRSVSWYQQTPGQGLQFLFEYFSETQRNKGNFPGRFSGRQFSNSRSEMNVSTLELGDSALYLCASSPDPSGYHGYTFGSGTRLTVV.

This clonotype was counted many times. This chain links TRBV24-1 with TRBJ2-5; 10 bases map to TRBD1. V lost 5 bases, J lost 4 bases, and 9 bases stayed unmatched. The CDR3 loop spans 16 amino acids. The germline V gene has CDR1 KGHDR and CDR2 SFDVKD. CDR3 nucleotide sequence: TGTGCCACCAGTGCCTTGGGACAGGGGTTGCTAGAGACCCAGTACTTC. Its translation: CATSALGQGLLETQYF.

This clonotype was recorded at least ten times. J is TRBJ2-7 and V is TRBV5-1, with 7 bases that match TRBD1. The germline V gene encodes CDR1 SGHRS and CDR2 YFSETQ. With 0 bases clipped from V and 2 bases from J, the junction kept 5 bases outside the gene matches. This CDR3 has 15 residues. The CDR3 nucleotides are TGCGCCAGCAGCTTGGGTACAGGGGTCGCCTACGAGCAGTACTTC. Its protein is CASSLGTGVAYEQYF.

This chain uses TRBV20-1 with TRBJ1-1, with D perhaps matching TRBD1 (5 bases). V lost 3 bases, J lost 4 bases, and 12 bases lay in between. The CDR3 has 13 residues. Germline V lookup: CDR1 DFQATT, CDR2 SNEGSKA (reference sequence). CDR3 DNA: TGCAGTGCTAGCGTGGGGGGAGGCACTGAAGCTTTCTTT. This sequence encodes CSASVGGGTEAFF.

Remarks on this clonotype: An end of the junction differs from the germline gene, which may be a read error. J is TRBJ2-5 and V is TRBV7-7; D perhaps matches TRBD1 (5 bases). The germline V gene encodes CDR1 SSHAT and CDR2 FNYEAQ (reference sequence). The length of the CDR3 is 14 residues. The DNA for the CDR3 is TGTGCTAGCAGCTCACCGACAGTCCAAGAGACCCAGTACTTC. Translated: CASSSPTVQETQYF.

This clonotype was recorded at least ten times. The chain combines TRBV7-9 with TRBJ1-2; TRBD1 aligns across 11 bases. Germline V CDR1 and CDR2: SEHNR, FQNEAQ (reference sequence). Trimming at V came to 5 bases and at J to 13 bases, leaving 12 bases not matched to a gene. This CDR3 spans 14 amino acids. CDR3 amino acids: CASSDGRTGGLGTF. CDR3 coding DNA: TGTGCCAGCAGCGACGGAAGGACAGGGGGCCTCGGCACCTTC. The whole variable domain, filled in from reference TRBV7-9 and TRBJ1-2, reads DTGVSQNPRHKITKRGQNVTFRCDPISEHNRLYWYRQTLGQGPEFLTYFQNEAQLEKSRLLSDRFSAERPKGSFSTLEIQRTEQGDSAMYLCASSDGRTGGLGTFGSGTRLTVV.

Many counts were recorded for this clonotype. The J gene is TRBJ2-5, the V gene TRBV29-1; D is undetermined. The length of the CDR3 is 10 residues. The V and J ends lost 4 bases and 5 bases respectively, with 5 bases between them. The germline CDR1 and CDR2 sequences are SQVTM and ANQGSEA. CDR3 nucleotide sequence: TGCAGCGTTGGAAAGGAGACCCAGTACTTC. Protein product: CSVGKETQYF.

The gene calls are TRBV10-3 and TRBJ2-5; 7 bases map to TRBD2. Germline CDR1 reads ENHRY; CDR2 reads SYGVKD. V shed 4 bases and J 5 bases; nucleotides not matched to a gene: 4. The CDR3 is 13 amino acids. The chain's CDR3 is CAISARAGETQYF. CDR3 nucleotide sequence: TGTGCCATCAGTGCCAGAGCGGGGGAGACCCAGTACTTC.

In this sample, this clonotype turned up once. The chain joins TRBV29-1 to TRBJ1-1, with TRBD1 matching over 9 bases. Trimming removed 1 base from V and 6 bases from J; junction bases left unmatched: 6. Germline-derived CDR1 and CDR2 are SQVTM and ANQGSEA. The CDR3 extends over 14 amino acids. CDR3 region: CSVEARQGGAEAFF. DNA for the CDR3: TGCAGCGTTGAAGCTCGACAGGGGGGGGCTGAAGCTTTCTTT. Complete variable domain (other parts from reference TRBV29-1 and TRBJ1-1): SAVISQKPSRDICQRGTSLTIQCQVDSQVTMMFWYRQQPGQSLTLIATANQGSEATYESGFVIDKFPISRPNLTFSTLTVSNMSPEDSSIYLCSVEARQGGAEAFFGQGTRLTVV.

This chain joins TRBV10-3 and TRBJ1-5; 8 bases agree with TRBD1. V dropped 5 bases and J dropped 5; count of bases not matched to a gene: 5. The CDR3 contains 14 residues. Germline CDR1 ENHRY, CDR2 SYGVKD. The CDR3 loop is CAISPQGADQPQHF. The DNA of the CDR3 is TGTGCCATCAGTCCGCAGGGGGCCGATCAGCCCCAGCATTTT.

CDR3 region: CSAREGTDSPLHF. For the CDR3, the DNA is TGCAGTGCTAGAGAGGGGACGGATTCACCCCTCCACTTT. J is TRBJ1-6 and V is TRBV20-1; the D gene is possibly TRBD1 (5 bases). Germline V gene lookup returns CDR1 DFQATT and CDR2 SNEGSKA (reference sequence). Trimming left V 0 bases short and J 8 bases short, with 8 bases between. The CDR3 loop spans 13 amino acids.